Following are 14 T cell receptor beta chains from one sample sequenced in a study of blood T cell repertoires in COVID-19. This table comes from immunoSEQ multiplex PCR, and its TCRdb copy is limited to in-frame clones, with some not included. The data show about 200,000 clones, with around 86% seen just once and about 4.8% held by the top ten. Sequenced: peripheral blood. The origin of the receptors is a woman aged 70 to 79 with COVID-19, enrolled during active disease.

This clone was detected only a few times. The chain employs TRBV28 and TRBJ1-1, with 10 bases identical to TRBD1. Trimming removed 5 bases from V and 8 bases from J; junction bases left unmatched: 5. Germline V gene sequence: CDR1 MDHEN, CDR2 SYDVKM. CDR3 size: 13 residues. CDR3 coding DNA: TGTGCCAGCAGTAAGACAGGGGGCTCAGAAGCTTTCTTT. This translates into CASSKTGGSEAFF.

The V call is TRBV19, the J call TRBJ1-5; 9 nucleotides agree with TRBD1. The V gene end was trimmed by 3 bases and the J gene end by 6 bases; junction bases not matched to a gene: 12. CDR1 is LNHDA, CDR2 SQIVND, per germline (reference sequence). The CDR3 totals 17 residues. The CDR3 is CASSISTGGGGGQPQHF. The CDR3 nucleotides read TGTGCCAGTAGTATCTCAACAGGGGGCGGAGGGGGTCAGCCCCAGCATTTT.

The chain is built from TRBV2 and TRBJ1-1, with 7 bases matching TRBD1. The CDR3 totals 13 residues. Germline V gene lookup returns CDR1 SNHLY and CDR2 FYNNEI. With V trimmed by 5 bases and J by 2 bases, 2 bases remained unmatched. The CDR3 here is CASSRQGNTEAFF. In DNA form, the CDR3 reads TGTGCCAGCAGTAGACAGGGAAACACTGAAGCTTTCTTT.

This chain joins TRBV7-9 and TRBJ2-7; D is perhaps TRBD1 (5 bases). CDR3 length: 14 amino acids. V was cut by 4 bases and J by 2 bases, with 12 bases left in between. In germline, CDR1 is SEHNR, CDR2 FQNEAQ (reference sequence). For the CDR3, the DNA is TGTGCCAGCAGCTCCGCAGGGTTGACCTACGAGCAGTACTTC. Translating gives CASSSAGLTYEQYF.

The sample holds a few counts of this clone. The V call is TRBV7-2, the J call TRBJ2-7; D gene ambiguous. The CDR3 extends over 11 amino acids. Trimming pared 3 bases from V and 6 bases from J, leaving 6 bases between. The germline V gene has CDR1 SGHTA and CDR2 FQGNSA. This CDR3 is CASSFGREQYF. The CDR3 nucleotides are TGTGCCAGCAGCTTTGGCCGCGAGCAGTACTTC.

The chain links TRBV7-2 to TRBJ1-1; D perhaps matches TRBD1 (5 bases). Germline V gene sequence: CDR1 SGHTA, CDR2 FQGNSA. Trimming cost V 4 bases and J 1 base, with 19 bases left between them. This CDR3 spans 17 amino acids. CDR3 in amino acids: CASSSLGGGSPNTEAFF. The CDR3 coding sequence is TGTGCCAGCAGCTCTCTCGGGGGGGGGTCCCCGAACACTGAAGCTTTCTTT.

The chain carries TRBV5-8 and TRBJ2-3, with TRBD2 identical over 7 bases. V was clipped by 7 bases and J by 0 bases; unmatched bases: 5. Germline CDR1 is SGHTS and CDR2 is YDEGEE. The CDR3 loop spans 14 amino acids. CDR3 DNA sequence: TGTGCCAGCTCAGCGGGGCCGAGCACAGATACGCAGTATTTT. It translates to CASSAGPSTDTQYF.

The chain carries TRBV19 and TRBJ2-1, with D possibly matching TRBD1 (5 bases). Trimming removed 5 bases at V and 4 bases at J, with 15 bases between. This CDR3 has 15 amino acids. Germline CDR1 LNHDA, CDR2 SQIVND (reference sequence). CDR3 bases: TGTGCCAGTAGTGATCGGACACTGGCTTACAATGAGCAGTTCTTC. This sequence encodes CASSDRTLAYNEQFF.

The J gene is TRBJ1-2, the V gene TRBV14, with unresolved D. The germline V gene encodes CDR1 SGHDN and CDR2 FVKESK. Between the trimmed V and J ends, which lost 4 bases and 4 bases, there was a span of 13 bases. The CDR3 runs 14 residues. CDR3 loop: CASSRNTLGYGYTF. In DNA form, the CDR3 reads TGTGCCAGCAGCCGTAACACGCTAGGCTATGGCTACACCTTC.

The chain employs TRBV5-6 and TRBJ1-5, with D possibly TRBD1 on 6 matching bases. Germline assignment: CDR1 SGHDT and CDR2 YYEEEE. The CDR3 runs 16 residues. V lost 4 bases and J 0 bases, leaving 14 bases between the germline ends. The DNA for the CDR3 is TGTGCCAGCAGCGCGAGAGGGGGAGATAGCAATCAGCCCCAGCATTTT. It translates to CASSARGGDSNQPQHF.

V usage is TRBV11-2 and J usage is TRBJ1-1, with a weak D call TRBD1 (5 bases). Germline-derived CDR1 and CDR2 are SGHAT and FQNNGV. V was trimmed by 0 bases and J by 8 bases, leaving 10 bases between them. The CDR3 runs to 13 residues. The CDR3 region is CASSLEITGEAFF. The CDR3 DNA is TGTGCCAGCAGCTTAGAGATTACAGGAGAAGCTTTCTTT.

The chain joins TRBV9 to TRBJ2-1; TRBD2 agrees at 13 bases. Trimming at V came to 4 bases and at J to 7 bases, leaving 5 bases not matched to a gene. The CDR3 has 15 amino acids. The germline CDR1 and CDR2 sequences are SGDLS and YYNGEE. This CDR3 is CASSPRTSGRNEQFF. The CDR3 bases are TGTGCCAGCAGCCCGCGGACTAGCGGGAGAAATGAGCAGTTCTTC.

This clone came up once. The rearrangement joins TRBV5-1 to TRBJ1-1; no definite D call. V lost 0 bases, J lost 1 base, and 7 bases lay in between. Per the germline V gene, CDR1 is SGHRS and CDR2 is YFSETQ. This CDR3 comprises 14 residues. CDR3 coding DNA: TGCGCCAGCAGCTTGGGACGGAGGAACACTGAAGCTTTCTTT. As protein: CASSLGRRNTEAFF.

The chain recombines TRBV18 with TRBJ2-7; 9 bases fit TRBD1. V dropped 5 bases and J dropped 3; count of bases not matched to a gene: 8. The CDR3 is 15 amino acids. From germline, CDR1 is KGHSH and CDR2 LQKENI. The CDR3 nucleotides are TGTGCCAGCTCATCTACAGGGGGCCCCGTCTACGAGCAGTACTTC. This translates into CASSSTGGPVYEQYF.